A selection of T cell receptor beta chains follows, all from one sample in a study of follicular helper T cells after annual influenza vaccination. Clones were sequenced by immunoSEQ multiplex PCR, and TCRdb holds only the in-frame ones, with some missing. Of around 8,700 clones in the sample, 75% to 85% are singletons; the top ten hold over 3.5%. The input for sequencing was CXCR5+ CD38- circulating T follicular helper cells from blood, taken 7 days after influenza vaccination. The receptors were gathered from an adult who received the influenza vaccine. Each CDR3 is given with its conserved first and last residue. The order of the fields is CDR3 length, J gene, D gene, V gene, clone size, CDR3 DNA, CDR3 protein. D genes are given only for firm matches. Size is omitted from some rows. Given values are once, few, many or a class for expanded clones.

15 | TRBJ2-1 | - | TRBV19 | - | TGTGCCAGTAGCCGAGCCCGCACCCTTTACAATGAGCAGTTCTTC | CASSRARTLYNEQFF
16 | TRBJ2-3 | TRBD2 | TRBV6-6 | - | TGTGCCAGCAGTTACCCGACTAGCGGGGGAACAGATACGCAGTATTTT | CASSYPTSGGTDTQYF
14 | TRBJ1-3 | - | TRBV28 | - | TGTGCCAGCCGTGCTCCGGCAGCCGGAAACACCATATATTTT | CASRAPAAGNTIYF
16 | TRBJ2-5 | - | TRBV28 | - | TGTGCCAGCTTTCACCCGGGGGGCTTTGGGCAAGAGACCCAGTACTTC | CASFHPGGFGQETQYF
11 | TRBJ2-1 | - | TRBV6-1 | - | TGTGCCAGCAGTCTCTACAATGAGCAGTTCTTC | CASSLYNEQFF
14 | TRBJ1-4 | - | TRBV5-1 | - | TGCGCCAGCAGCCCCTGGGGCAGCAATGAAAAACTGTTTTTT | CASSPWGSNEKLFF
15 | TRBJ1-4 | - | TRBV9 | - | TGTGCCAGCAGCGTAGGCCAGACCTTTAATGAAAAACTGTTTTTT | CASSVGQTFNEKLFF
14 | TRBJ2-2 | - | TRBV6-4 | - | TGTGCCAGCAGTGTCGAGAGGGGGACCGGGGAGCTGTTTTTT | CASSVERGTGELFF
12 | TRBJ1-2 | - | TRBV2 | few | TGTGCCAGCGGGCGACGGGACTATGGCTACACCTTC | CASGRRDYGYTF
17 | TRBJ1-1 | TRBD1 | TRBV19 | few | TGTGCCAGTAGTGTTTTACAGGGGGCGCAAAGGGTCACTGAAGCTTTCTTT | CASSVLQGAQRVTEAFF
17 | TRBJ1-5 | - | TRBV6-1 | - | TGTGCCAGCAGTGAACTTAGCAGATATAATAGCAATCAGCCCCAGCATTTT | CASSELSRYNSNQPQHF
14 | TRBJ1-2 | TRBD1 | TRBV5-5 | - | TGTGCCAGCAGCTCAACAGGGGACCTCTATGGCTACACCTTC | CASSSTGDLYGYTF
14 | TRBJ1-2 | - | TRBV15 | few | TGTGCCACCAGCAGAGATCGGGGCAGGGGAGACAACACCTTC | CATSRDRGRGDNTF